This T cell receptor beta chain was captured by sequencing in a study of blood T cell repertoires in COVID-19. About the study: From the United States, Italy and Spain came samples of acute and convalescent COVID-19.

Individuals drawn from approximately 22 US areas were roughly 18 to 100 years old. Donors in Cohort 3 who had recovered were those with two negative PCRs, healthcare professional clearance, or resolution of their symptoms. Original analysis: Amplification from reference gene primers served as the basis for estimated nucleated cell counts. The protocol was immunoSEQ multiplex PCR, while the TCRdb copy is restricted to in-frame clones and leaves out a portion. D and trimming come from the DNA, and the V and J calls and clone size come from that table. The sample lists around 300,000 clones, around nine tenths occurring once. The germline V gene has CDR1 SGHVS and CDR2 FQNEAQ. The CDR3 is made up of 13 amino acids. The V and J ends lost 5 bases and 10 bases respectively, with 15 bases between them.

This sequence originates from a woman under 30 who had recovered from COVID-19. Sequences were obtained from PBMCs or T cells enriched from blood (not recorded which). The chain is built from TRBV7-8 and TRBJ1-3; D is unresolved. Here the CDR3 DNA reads TGTGCCAGCAGCCTGTCGGCCGCGGGTACCATATATTTT. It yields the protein CASSLSAAGTIYF.